This T cell receptor (beta chain) derives from a study of T cell responses to AZD1222 COVID-19 vaccine. Study-wide points: Repertoire collection took place solely once the T cell response had peaked. Seropositive status at baseline applied to only 6 or 7 AZD1222 recipients. Donors skewed white British and female; clonal diversity was possibly underestimated. The study found Spike-specific TCR breadth and depth rose after two AZD1222 doses.

Data came from immunoSEQ multiplex PCR; TCRdb stores just in-frame clones and leaves some out. Altogether 55,000 to 75,000 clones are present, around nine tenths being singletons, with the ten largest covering about 8.2%. With regard to this clone: Its antigen is unidentified.

The germline V gene has CDR1 MDHEN and CDR2 SYDVKM. This CDR3 contains 15 residues. Losses at the gene ends were 4 bases for V and 1 base for J; bases not matched to a gene: 5. The source material was peripheral blood, sampled on day 0 of AZD1222 vaccination. This sequence originates from an adult in good health. The gene calls are TRBV28 and TRBJ2-7, with 9 bases aligning to TRBD2. This CDR3 is CASSSPLAGSYEQYF. The CDR3 nucleotides read TGTGCCAGCAGTTCACCCCTAGCGGGGTCCTACGAGCAGTACTTC.